This T cell receptor (beta chain) was captured in a study of CD8+ T cells in alopecia areata. Study information: Treated patients received severity scores based on the percentage of scalp area affected.

With respect to this clone: Its specificity is unknown.

Study-wide findings and caveats: Tofacitinib delivered significant drops in scalp clonality and in expanded CD8+ clones among the top 100.

Isolated RNA was reverse transcribed into cDNA used as the sequencing template. Method: immunoSEQ multiplex PCR; TCRdb's copy keeps in-frame clones and lacks some. The sample records about 270,000 clones, around 64% being singletons. Germline V gives CDR1 GTSNPN, CDR2 SVGIG (reference sequence). The ends lost 0 bases at V and 2 bases at J; junction bases unmatched: 6. The CDR3 consists of 15 residues. The treatment is: oral pan-JAK inhibitor, 5-10 mg twice daily. Punch biopsies of lesional scalp, plus peripheral blood, were taken from alopecia areata patients. This clonotype was obtained from a human donor with alopecia areata. This rearrangement joins TRBV30 to TRBJ1-2, with TRBD1 matching over 7 bases. The source material was CD4+ T cells sorted from blood, sampled between weeks 51 and 52, from a patient treated with tofacitinib. The CDR3 DNA reads as TGTGCCTGGAGTGTACTTGGAGGGGGCAACTATGGCTACACCTTC. Its protein is CAWSVLGGGNYGYTF. The whole variable domain, remainder taken from reference TRBV30 and TRBJ1-2, is SQTIHQWPATLVQPVGSPLSLECTVEGTSNPNLYWYRQAAGRGLQLLFYSVGIGQISSEVPQNLSASRPQDRQFILSSKKLLLSDSGFYLCAWSVLGGGNYGYTFGSGTRLTVV.